The clone carrying this TCR beta chain is deemed medium-sized. The antigen is undetermined. These data originate in a study of spatial heterogeneity in lung cancer. Notes on the study in general: Tumor mutation counts were tracked by expanded intratumoral alpha and beta TCR counts. Ubiquitous and regional nonsynonymous mutation counts were tracked by ubiquitous and regional expanded TCR counts, respectively.

TCRdb passed the 5' RACE reads through MiXCR, listing each CDR3 protein once. This sample has 2,500 to 3,000 distinct CDR3 sequences, with 8% found just once. The CDR3 is 13 amino acids. CDR1 and CDR2 (germline): DFQATT, SNEGSKA (reference sequence). V shed 3 bases and J shed 0 bases, with 8 bases lying between them. The time point is: sample taken at primary tumor resection. Samples were donated by 72 untreated early-stage non-small cell lung cancer patients. The chain couples TRBV20-1 to TRBJ1-1; D not certain. The sample in question was lung tumor tissue, obtained at surgery. The TCR comes from a male donor with early-stage non-small cell lung cancer. CDR3 in DNA: TGCAGTGCTAGCCATCCCCTGAACACTGAAGCTTTCTTT. Translated, it gives CSASHPLNTEAFF.